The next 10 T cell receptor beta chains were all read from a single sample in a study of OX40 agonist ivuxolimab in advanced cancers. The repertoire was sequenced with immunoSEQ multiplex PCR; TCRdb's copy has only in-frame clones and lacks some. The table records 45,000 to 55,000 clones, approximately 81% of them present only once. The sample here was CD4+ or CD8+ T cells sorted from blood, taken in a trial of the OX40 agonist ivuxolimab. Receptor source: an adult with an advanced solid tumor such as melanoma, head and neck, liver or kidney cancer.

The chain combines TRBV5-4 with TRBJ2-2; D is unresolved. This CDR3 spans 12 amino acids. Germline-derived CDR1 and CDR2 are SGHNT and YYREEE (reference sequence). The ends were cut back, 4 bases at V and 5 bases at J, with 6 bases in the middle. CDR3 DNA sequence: TGTGCCAGCAGCGAAGAAACCGGGGAGCTGTTTTTT. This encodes CASSEETGELFF.

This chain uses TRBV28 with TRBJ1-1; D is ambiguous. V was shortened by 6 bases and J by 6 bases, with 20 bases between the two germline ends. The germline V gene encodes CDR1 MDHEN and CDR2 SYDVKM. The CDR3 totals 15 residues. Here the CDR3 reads CASSSPVSLGSEAFF. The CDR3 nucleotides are TGTGCCAGCAGCTCCCCAGTGAGTTTGGGCTCTGAAGCTTTCTTT.

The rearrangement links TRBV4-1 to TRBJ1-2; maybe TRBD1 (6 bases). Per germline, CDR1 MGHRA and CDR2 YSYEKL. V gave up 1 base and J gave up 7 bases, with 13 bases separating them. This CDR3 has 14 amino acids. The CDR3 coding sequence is TGCGCCAGCAGCCAAGTGGGGGCGGTTATTGGCTACACCTTC. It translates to CASSQVGAVIGYTF.

The CDR3 reads CASSPHPGSLNTEAFF. The CDR3 coding sequence is TGCGCCAGCAGCCCTCACCCGGGCTCCCTGAACACTGAAGCTTTCTTT. V is TRBV4-1 and J is TRBJ1-1; D uncertain. CDR1 is MGHRA and CDR2 is YSYEKL in the germline V gene. The CDR3 extends over 16 amino acids. Trimming removed 4 bases at V and 0 bases at J, with 15 bases between.

The DNA for the CDR3 is TGTGCCAGCAGTTACTATTCATACATGAACACTGAAGCTTTCTTT. Translating it yields CASSYYSYMNTEAFF. The chain couples TRBV6-5 to TRBJ1-1; D gene uncertain. This CDR3 is built from 15 residues. Trimming removed 1 base at V and 0 bases at J, with 9 bases between. Germline values: CDR1 MNHEY, CDR2 SVGAGI.

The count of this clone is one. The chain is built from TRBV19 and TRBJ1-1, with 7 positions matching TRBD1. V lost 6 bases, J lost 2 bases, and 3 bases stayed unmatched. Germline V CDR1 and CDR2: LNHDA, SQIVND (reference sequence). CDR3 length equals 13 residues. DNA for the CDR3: TGTGCCAGTAGAGGGGGCAGAAACACTGAAGCTTTCTTT. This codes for CASRGGRNTEAFF.

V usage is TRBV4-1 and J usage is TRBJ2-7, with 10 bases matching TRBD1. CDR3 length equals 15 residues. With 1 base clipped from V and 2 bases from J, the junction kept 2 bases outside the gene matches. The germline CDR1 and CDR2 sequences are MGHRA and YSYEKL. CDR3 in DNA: TGCGCCAGCAGCCAAGCAGGACAGGGGGCCTACGAGCAGTACTTC. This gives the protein CASSQAGQGAYEQYF.

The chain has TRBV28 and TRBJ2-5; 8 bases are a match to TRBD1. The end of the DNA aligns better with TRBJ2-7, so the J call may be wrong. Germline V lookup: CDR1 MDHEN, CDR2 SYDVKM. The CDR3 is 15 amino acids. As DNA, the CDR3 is TGTGCCAGCAGTTTAAATCCCACAGGGGGCTACGAGCAGTACTTC. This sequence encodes CASSLNPTGGYEQYF.

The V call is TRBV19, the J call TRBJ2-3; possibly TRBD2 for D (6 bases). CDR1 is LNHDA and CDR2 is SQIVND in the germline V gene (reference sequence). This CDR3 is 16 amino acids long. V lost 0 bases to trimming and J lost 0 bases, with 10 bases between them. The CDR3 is CASSIDVAASTDTQYF. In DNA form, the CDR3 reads TGTGCCAGTAGTATAGACGTAGCGGCGAGCACAGATACGCAGTATTTT.

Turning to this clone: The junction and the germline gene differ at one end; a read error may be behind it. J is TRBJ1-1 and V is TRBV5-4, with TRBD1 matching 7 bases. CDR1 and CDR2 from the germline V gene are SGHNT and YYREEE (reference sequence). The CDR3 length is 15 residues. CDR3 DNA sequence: TGCGCCAGCAGCCAAGATCAGGGGGTAAACACTGAAGCTTTCTTT. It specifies CASSQDQGVNTEAFF. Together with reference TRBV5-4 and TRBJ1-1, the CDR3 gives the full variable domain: ETGVTQSPTHLIKTRGQQVTLRCSSQSGHNTVSWYQQALGQGPQFIFQYYREEENGRGNFPPRFSGLQFPNYSSELNVNALELDDSALYLCASSQDQGVNTEAFFGQGTRLTVV.